This is a list of T cell receptor beta chains from one sample in a study of blood T cell repertoires in COVID-19. Here immunoSEQ multiplex PCR was the method, and the copy in TCRdb shows in-frame clones only, minus some. Counted here are some 15,000 clones, over 75% occurring once; the ten biggest clones make up 13% to 15%. The sequenced material came from peripheral blood. These TCRs come from a man aged 45-60 years with active COVID-19. Both conserved end residues are part of each CDR3. D genes are given only for firm matches. Size tells how often a clone was seen (once, few, many) or the class of an expanded clone, and some rows leave it out.

TRBV5-4,TRBD1,once,TRBJ2-3,TGTGCCAGCAGCCTGGACAGGATCACAGATACGCAGTATTTT,CASSLDRITDTQYF
TRBV10-2,TRBD2,-,TRBJ2-1,TGCGCCAGCAGAGGGACTAGCGGGAGTAATGAGCAGTTCTTC,CASRGTSGSNEQFF
TRBV6-5,-,-,TRBJ2-1,TGTGCCAGCAGTTCTGAATATCGACGGAGCTACAATGAGCAGTTCTTC,CASSSEYRRSYNEQFF
TRBV5-1,TRBD2,-,TRBJ2-5,TGCGCCAGCAGCCGTGGGACTAGCTTGAGCCAAGAGACCCAGTACTTC,CASSRGTSLSQETQYF
TRBV28,-,-,TRBJ1-2,TGTGCCAGCAGTTTTGGGGCGGAAAACTATGGCTACACCTTC,CASSFGAENYGYTF
TRBV7-8,TRBD2,-,TRBJ2-1,TGTGCCAGCAGCAACCGACTAGCGGGAGAGCAGTTCTTC,CASSNRLAGEQFF
TRBV6-2/TRBV6-3,TRBD1,-,TRBJ2-5,TGTGCCAGCAGTTACCCACGCGGACAGGGGGAAAAGACCCAGTACTTC,CASSYPRGQGEKTQYF
TRBV9,-,-,TRBJ2-3,TGTGCCAGCAGCGTCACGGGGAATACCATAAGCACAGATACGCAGTATTTT,CASSVTGNTISTDTQYF
TRBV7-9,-,-,TRBJ1-1,TGTGCCAGCAGCTTACGCCAGAATGAAGCTTTCTTT,CASSLRQNEAFF
TRBV24-1,TRBD2,-,TRBJ2-3,TGTGCCACCGGGACTACCACAGATACGCAGTATTTT,CATGTTTDTQYF
TRBV6-5,-,-,TRBJ1-2,TGTGCCAGCACCAGGGAGGAATACTATGGCTACACCTTC,CASTREEYYGYTF
TRBV10-3,-,-,TRBJ2-1,TGTGCCATCAGCCCCGGGTTCAATGAGCAGTTCTTC,CAISPGFNEQFF
TRBV7-2,-,-,TRBJ1-6,TGTGCCAGCAGCTCCTACAATTCACCCCTCCACTTT,CASSSYNSPLHF
TRBV12-3/TRBV12-4,-,once,TRBJ1-5,TGTGCCAGCAGGCGACAGGATAATCAGCCCCAGCATTTT,CASRRQDNQPQHF
TRBV2,TRBD1,-,TRBJ1-1,TGTGCCAGCAGCCTGGACAGGGTCGGCACTGAAGCTTTCTTT,CASSLDRVGTEAFF
TRBV7-9,TRBD2,-,TRBJ2-2,TGTGCCAGCAGCTTGCTAGCGGGAATGGGTGCCGCCGGGGAGCTGTTTTTT,CASSLLAGMGAAGELFF
TRBV5-6,-,-,TRBJ2-7,TGTGCCAGCAGCATTGGGACTTCCGAGCAGTACTTC,CASSIGTSEQYF
TRBV6-2/TRBV6-3,-,-,TRBJ1-2,TGTGCCAGCAGTCAAGGAGGTGTCCATGGCTACACCTTC,CASSQGGVHGYTF
TRBV7-3,-,-,TRBJ2-1,TGTGCCAGCAGCCCCGCGGGAACGGGGTCCTACAATGAGCAGTTCTTC,CASSPAGTGSYNEQFF
TRBV20-1,-,-,TRBJ2-1,TGCAGTGCTAGTGACGTCCAGCGGTTATACAATGAGCAGTTCTTC,CSASDVQRLYNEQFF
TRBV4-1,TRBD1,-,TRBJ1-2,TGCGCCAGCAGCCGCCCGGACAGGGATAACTATGGCTACACCTTC,CASSRPDRDNYGYTF
TRBV30,-,once,TRBJ2-1,TGTGCCTGGCAGTACGGGAGTCGCTACAATGAGCAGTTCTTC,CAWQYGSRYNEQFF
TRBV5-6,TRBD1,-,TRBJ1-2,TGTGCCAGCAGCTCCCTCCGGGAGGGGGCGCCTGGAGGCTACACCTTC,CASSSLREGAPGGYTF
TRBV11-2,-,-,TRBJ1-1,TGTGCCAGCAGCTTAAACCAGGGGTGGGGCACTGAAGCTTTCTTT,CASSLNQGWGTEAFF
TRBV15,-,-,TRBJ2-5,TGTGCCACCAGCAGAGGATCGGGCAGGGGATCGACCCAGTACTTC,CATSRGSGRGSTQYF
TRBV19,-,-,TRBJ1-2,TGTGCCAGTAGGCCTTTGACAGGTTCCGTCCTTGAAGGCTACACCTTC,CASRPLTGSVLEGYTF
TRBV19,-,-,TRBJ2-2,TGTGCCAGTACCACAGCGAACACCGGGGAGCTGTTTTTT,CASTTANTGELFF
TRBV5-6,-,-,TRBJ1-4,TGTGCCAGCAGCTTAACGGGGAGAATTGAAAAACTGTTTTTT,CASSLTGRIEKLFF
TRBV6-5,-,-,TRBJ1-4,TGTGCCAGCAGTTTTACAGGGCCCTGGGGAAATGAAAAACTGTTTTTT,CASSFTGPWGNEKLFF
TRBV5-1,TRBD2,once,TRBJ2-7,TGCGCCAGCAGCCGGGGGGGACTAGCTGTCGAGCAGTACTTC,CASSRGGLAVEQYF
TRBV6-5,-,-,TRBJ1-6,TGTGCCAGCGGCCAGACAGAGACCTATAATTCACCCCTCCACTTT,CASGQTETYNSPLHF
TRBV7-2,-,-,TRBJ1-2,TGTGCCAGCAGCTTAGCGCCCCCGGAGGGCTACACCTTC,CASSLAPPEGYTF
TRBV24-1,TRBD1,-,TRBJ2-6,TGTGCCACCAGTGGCCGGGACAGGAGCTCTGGGGCCAACGTCCTGACTTTC,CATSGRDRSSGANVLTF
TRBV9,-,few,TRBJ1-5,TGTGCCAGCAGCGTGTCGGGGGGTACCAATCAGCCCCAGCATTTT,CASSVSGGTNQPQHF
TRBV3-1/TRBV3-2,-,-,TRBJ1-1,TGTGCCAGCAGCCAAGAGACAGGAAACACTGAAGCTTTCTTT,CASSQETGNTEAFF
TRBV7-9,TRBD1,-,TRBJ2-2,TGTGCCAGCAGAATCCAAGGGGGCTATACCGGGGAGCTGTTTTTT,CASRIQGGYTGELFF
TRBV4-1,TRBD1,-,TRBJ2-1,TGCGCCAGCAGCCCGAAATCCCGAAGGACAGGGGATGAGCAGTTCTTC,CASSPKSRRTGDEQFF
TRBV11-2,-,-,TRBJ2-7,TGTGCCAGCAGCTTATGGGGCCCGATGGGATCGGAGTACTTC,CASSLWGPMGSEYF
TRBV27,-,-,TRBJ1-5,TGTGCCAGCAGTTTGTGGGCAGGTTATCAGCCCCAGCATTTT,CASSLWAGYQPQHF
TRBV6-2/TRBV6-3,TRBD2,-,TRBJ2-7,TGTGCCAGCAGTTGGAGCGGGAGGGCCTACGAGCAGTACTTC,CASSWSGRAYEQYF
TRBV7-3,TRBD2,-,TRBJ2-1,TGTGCCAGCAGCCACGGACTAGCGGGAGCCTGGGATGAGCAGTTCTTC,CASSHGLAGAWDEQFF
TRBV7-8,-,few,TRBJ2-7,TGTGCCAGCAGCACCGGACACAATTGGCCCACCGAGCAGTACTTC,CASSTGHNWPTEQYF
TRBV7-2,-,once,TRBJ1-1,TGTGCCAGCAGCCCGCGGGGAGGGTTCGACACTGAAGCTTTCTTT,CASSPRGGFDTEAFF
TRBV27,-,-,TRBJ1-5,TGTGCCAGCAGTTTCTCCGGGACAAACAATCAGCATTTT,CASSFSGTNNQHF
TRBV7-2,-,-,TRBJ1-1,TGTGCCAGCAGCTCCGTTCTCTACGGGATTCAAGCTTTCTTT,CASSSVLYGIQAFF
TRBV6-1,TRBD1,-,TRBJ2-2,TGTGCCAGCAGTGGAAAGGGGGCAGGGAACACCGGGGAGCTGTTTTTT,CASSGKGAGNTGELFF
TRBV28,-,once,TRBJ1-2,TGTGCCAGCAGCCCAGCAGGGGATCTTGATGGCTACACCTTC,CASSPAGDLDGYTF
TRBV28,-,-,TRBJ1-6,TGTGCCAGCAGATCCGGGGGGGGCTTCTATAATTCACCCCTCCACTTT,CASRSGGGFYNSPLHF
TRBV5-8,TRBD1,-,TRBJ1-5,TGTGCCAGCAGTAAAGGGACAGGCCACAATCAGCCCCAGCATTTT,CASSKGTGHNQPQHF
TRBV28,-,once,TRBJ1-3,TGTGCCAGCAGTTCTCTTGACAGGAGGTCTGGAAACACCATATATTTT,CASSSLDRRSGNTIYF
TRBV9,TRBD1,-,TRBJ1-2,TGTGCCAGCAGCCCCGACCCTACAGGGGCGAGGAACTTC,CASSPDPTGARNF
TRBV24-1,-,-,TRBJ1-5,TGTGCCACCAGTGTTCACGGGAATCAGCCCCAGCATTTT,CATSVHGNQPQHF
TRBV6-6,-,once,TRBJ1-1,TGTGCCAGCAGTTTTGTTCCTAACACTGAAGCTTTCTTT,CASSFVPNTEAFF
TRBV18,TRBD1,-,TRBJ1-5,TGTGCCAGCTCACCATCGGGACAGCGGAATCTTCCCCAGCATTTT,CASSPSGQRNLPQHF
TRBV24-1,TRBD2,-,TRBJ2-1,TGTGCCACCAGCACGGACGGCCAGCGGGAGTCTGGTGAGCAGTTCTTC,CATSTDGQRESGEQFF
TRBV5-4,-,-,TRBJ1-6,TGTGCCAGCAGCTTGCAGGCGAGCTCCTATAATTCACCCCTCCACTTT,CASSLQASSYNSPLHF
TRBV14,-,-,TRBJ2-3,TGTGCCAGCAGCCAATATAACACAGATACGCAGTATTTT,CASSQYNTDTQYF
TRBV10-1,-,-,TRBJ2-1,TGCGCCAGCTTAGTTATGGGGGAGGGGGGAAACAATGAGCAGTTCTTC,CASLVMGEGGNNEQFF
TRBV12-3/TRBV12-4,-,-,TRBJ2-3,TGTGCCAGCAGCGGCGGCAGCGGAGATACGCAGTATTTT,CASSGGSGDTQYF